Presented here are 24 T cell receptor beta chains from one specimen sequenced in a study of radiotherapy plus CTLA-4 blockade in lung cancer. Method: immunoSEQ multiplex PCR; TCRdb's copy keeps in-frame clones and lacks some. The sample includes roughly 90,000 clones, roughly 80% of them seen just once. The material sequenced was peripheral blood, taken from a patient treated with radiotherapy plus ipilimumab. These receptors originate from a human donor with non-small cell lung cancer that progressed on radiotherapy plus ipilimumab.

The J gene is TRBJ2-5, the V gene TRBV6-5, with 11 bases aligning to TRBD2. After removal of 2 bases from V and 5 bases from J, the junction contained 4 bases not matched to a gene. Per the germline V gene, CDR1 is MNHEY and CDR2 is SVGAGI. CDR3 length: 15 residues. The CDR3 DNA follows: TGTGCCAGCAGTTACGCTAGCGGGAGGCAGGAGACCCAGTACTTC. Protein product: CASSYASGRQETQYF.

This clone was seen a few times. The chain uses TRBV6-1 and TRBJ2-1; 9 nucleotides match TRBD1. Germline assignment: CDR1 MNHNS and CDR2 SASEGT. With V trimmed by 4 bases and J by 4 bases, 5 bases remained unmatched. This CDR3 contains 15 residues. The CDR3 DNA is TGTGCCAGCAGTGCCCAGACAGGGGGATACAATGAGCAGTTCTTC. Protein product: CASSAQTGGYNEQFF.

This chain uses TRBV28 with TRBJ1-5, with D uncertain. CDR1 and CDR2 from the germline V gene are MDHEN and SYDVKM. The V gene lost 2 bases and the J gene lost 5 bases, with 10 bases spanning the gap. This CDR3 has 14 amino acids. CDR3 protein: CASSLPGGHQPQHF. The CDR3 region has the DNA TGTGCCAGCAGTTTACCGGGAGGGCATCAGCCCCAGCATTTT.

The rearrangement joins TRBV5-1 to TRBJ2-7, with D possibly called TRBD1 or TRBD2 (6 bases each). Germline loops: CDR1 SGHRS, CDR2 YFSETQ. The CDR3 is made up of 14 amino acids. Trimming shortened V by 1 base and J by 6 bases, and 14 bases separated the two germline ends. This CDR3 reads CASSLYRGGREQYF. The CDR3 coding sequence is TGCGCCAGCAGCTTGTATCGTGGGGGGCGCGAGCAGTACTTC.

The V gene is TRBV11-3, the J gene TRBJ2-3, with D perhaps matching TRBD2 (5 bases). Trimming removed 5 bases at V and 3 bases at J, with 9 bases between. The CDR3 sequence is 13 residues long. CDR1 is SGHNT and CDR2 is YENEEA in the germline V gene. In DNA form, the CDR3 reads TGTGCCAGCAGCGGACGGGGAACAGATACGCAGTATTTT. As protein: CASSGRGTDTQYF.

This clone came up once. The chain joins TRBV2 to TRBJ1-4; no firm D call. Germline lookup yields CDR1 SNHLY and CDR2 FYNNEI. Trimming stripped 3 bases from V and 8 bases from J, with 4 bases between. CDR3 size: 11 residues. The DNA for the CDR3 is TGTGCCAGCAGTGATCGGGAAAAACTGTTTTTT. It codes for CASSDREKLFF.

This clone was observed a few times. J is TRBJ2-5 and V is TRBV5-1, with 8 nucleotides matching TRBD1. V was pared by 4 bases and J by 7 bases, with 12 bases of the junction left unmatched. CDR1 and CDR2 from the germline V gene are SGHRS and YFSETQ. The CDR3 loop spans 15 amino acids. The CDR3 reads CASSEGQVVSGTQYF. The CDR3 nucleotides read TGCGCCAGCAGCGAGGGACAGGTGGTATCGGGGACCCAGTACTTC.

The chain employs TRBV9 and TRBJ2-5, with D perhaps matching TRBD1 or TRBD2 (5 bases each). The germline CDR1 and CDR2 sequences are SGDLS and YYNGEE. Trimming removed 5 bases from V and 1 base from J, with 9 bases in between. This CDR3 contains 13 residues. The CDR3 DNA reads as TGTGCCAGCAGTACCGGGGCCCAAGAGACCCAGTACTTC. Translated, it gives CASSTGAQETQYF.

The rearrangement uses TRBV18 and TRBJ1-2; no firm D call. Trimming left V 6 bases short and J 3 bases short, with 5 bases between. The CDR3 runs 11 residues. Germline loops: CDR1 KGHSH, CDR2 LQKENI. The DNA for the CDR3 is TGTGCCAGCTCTCACTACTATGGCTACACCTTC. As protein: CASSHYYGYTF.

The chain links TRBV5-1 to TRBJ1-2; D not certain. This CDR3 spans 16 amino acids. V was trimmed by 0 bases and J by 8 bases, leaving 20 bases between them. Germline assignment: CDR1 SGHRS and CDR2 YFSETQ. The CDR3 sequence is CASSLAAFSDYTGYTF. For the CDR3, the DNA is TGCGCCAGCAGCTTGGCCGCCTTCTCGGATTACACGGGCTACACCTTC.

The CDR3 reads CASSLTGGYEKLFF. As DNA, the CDR3 is TGTGCCAGCAGCTTGACAGGGGGCTATGAAAAACTGTTTTTT. The chain couples TRBV27 to TRBJ1-4; 10 bases line up with TRBD1. CDR1 is MNHEY and CDR2 is SMNVEV in the germline V gene (reference sequence). Germline trimming cut 6 bases from V and 6 bases from J; bases unmatched to any gene: 4. The length of the CDR3 is 14 residues.

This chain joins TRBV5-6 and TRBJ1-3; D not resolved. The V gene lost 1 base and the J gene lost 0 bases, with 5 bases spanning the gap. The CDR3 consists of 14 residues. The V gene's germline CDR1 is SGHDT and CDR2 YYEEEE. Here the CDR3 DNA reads TGTGCCAGCAGCTTGCCCGTCTCTGGAAACACCATATATTTT. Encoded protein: CASSLPVSGNTIYF.

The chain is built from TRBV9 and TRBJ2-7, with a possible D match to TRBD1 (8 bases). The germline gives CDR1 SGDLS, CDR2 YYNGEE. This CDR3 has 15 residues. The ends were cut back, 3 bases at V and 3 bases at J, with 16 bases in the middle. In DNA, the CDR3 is TGTGCCAGCAGCGATGGGGGGGACAGGTTCTACGAGCAGTACTTC. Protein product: CASSDGGDRFYEQYF.

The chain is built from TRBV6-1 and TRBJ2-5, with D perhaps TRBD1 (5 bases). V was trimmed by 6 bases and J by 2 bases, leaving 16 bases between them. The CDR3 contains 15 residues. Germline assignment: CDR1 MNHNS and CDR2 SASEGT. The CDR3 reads CASSPPPPGQETQYF. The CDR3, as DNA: TGTGCCAGCAGCCCTCCGCCCCCAGGGCAAGAGACCCAGTACTTC.

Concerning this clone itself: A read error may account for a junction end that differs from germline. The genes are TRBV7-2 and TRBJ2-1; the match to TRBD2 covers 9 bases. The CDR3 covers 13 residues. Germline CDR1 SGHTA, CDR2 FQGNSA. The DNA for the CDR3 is TGTGCCAGCAGCCCCCCCGGCGGGAGGGCGGTGCTCTTC. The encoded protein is CASSPPGGRAVLF. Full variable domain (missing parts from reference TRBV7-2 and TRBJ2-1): GAGVSQSPSNKVTEKGKDVELRCDPISGHTALYWYRQSLGQGLEFLIYFQGNSAPDKSGLPSDRFSAERTGGSVSTLTIQRTQQEDSAVYLCASSPPGGRAVLFGPGTRLTVL.

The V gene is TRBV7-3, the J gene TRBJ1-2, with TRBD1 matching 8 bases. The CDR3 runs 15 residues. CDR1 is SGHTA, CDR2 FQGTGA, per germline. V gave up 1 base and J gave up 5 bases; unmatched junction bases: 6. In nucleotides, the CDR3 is TGTGCCAGCAGCTTAAGTGCAGGGGGCTTATATGGCTACACCTTC. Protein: CASSLSAGGLYGYTF.

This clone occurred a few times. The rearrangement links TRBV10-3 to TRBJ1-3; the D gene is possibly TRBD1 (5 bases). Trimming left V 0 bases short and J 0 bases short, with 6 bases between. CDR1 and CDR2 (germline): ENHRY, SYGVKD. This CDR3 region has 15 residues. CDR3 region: CAISESDNSGNTIYF. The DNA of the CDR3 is TGTGCCATCAGTGAGTCGGACAACTCTGGAAACACCATATATTTT.

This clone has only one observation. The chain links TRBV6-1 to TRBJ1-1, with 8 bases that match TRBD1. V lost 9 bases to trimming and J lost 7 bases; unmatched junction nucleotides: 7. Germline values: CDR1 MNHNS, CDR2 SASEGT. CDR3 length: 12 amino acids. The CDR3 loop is CASLTGGSEAFF. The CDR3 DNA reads TGTGCCAGTTTAACAGGGGGAAGTGAAGCTTTCTTT.

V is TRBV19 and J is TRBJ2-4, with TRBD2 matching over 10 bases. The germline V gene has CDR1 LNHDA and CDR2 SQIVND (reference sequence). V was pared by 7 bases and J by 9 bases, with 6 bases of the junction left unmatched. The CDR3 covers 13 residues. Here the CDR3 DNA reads TGTGCCAGTATTCCAGCGGGAGGGGGCATTCAGTACTTC. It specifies CASIPAGGGIQYF.

CDR3 amino acids: CASSQGLARETQYF. The CDR3, as DNA: TGTGCCAGCAGCCAGGGGCTAGCGCGAGAGACCCAGTACTTC. The V gene is TRBV7-3, the J gene TRBJ2-5, with D possibly called TRBD1 or TRBD2 (6 bases each). Germline V gives CDR1 SGHTA, CDR2 FQGTGA. Between the trimmed V and J ends, which lost 5 bases and 4 bases, there was a span of 14 bases. The CDR3 sequence is 14 residues long.

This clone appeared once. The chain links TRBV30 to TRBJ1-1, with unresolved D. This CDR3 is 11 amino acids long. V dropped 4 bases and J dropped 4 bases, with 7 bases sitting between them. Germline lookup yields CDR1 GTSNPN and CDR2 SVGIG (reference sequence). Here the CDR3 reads CAWTLVTEAFF. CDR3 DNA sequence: TGTGCCTGGACCCTGGTCACTGAAGCTTTCTTT.

CDR3: CASSLARASTDTQYF. CDR3 in DNA: TGTGCCAGCAGCTTGGCGCGGGCGAGCACAGATACGCAGTATTTT. The chain carries TRBV5-8 and TRBJ2-3; D might be TRBD2 (5 bases). There are 15 residues in the CDR3. V lost 0 bases to trimming and J lost 0 bases, with 8 bases between them. Germline values: CDR1 SGHTS, CDR2 YDEGEE.

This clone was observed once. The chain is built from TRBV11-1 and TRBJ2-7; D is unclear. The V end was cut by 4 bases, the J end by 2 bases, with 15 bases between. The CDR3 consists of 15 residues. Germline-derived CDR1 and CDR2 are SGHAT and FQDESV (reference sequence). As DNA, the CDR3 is TGTGCCAGCAGCTGGAGCCGGAGTCGCCCCTACGAGCAGTACTTC. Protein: CASSWSRSRPYEQYF.

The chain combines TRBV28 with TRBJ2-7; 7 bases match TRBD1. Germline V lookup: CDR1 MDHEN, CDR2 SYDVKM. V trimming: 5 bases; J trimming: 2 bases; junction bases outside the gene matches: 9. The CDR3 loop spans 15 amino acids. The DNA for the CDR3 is TGTGCCAGCAGTCCTCCGGGACAGAGCGCCTACGAGCAGTACTTC. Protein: CASSPPGQSAYEQYF.